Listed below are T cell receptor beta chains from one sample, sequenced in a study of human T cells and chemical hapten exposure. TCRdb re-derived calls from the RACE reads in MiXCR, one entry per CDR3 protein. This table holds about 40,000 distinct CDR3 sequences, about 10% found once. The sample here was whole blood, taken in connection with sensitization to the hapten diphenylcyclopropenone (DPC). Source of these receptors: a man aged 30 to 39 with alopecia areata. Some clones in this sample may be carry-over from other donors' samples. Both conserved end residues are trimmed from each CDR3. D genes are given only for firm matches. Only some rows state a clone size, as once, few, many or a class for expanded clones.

CDR3 protein: ASSPTGTGLYEQY
V gene: TRBV5-1
clone size: few
J gene: TRBJ2-7
D gene: TRBD1

CDR3 protein: ASLPGGLNTEAF
V gene: TRBV27
clone size: .
J gene: TRBJ1-1
D gene: .

CDR3 protein: ASTRGGGSSGNTIY
V gene: TRBV28
clone size: many
J gene: TRBJ1-3
D gene: .

CDR3 protein: ASSEGREGQY
V gene: TRBV2
clone size: many
J gene: TRBJ2-5
D gene: .

CDR3 protein: ASGGDLTEAF
V gene: TRBV12-5
clone size: few
J gene: TRBJ1-1
D gene: .

CDR3 protein: ASSLGDRRSRDTQY
V gene: TRBV5-4
clone size: .
J gene: TRBJ2-3
D gene: .

CDR3 protein: ASSLYEQGTQY
V gene: TRBV11-2
clone size: many
J gene: TRBJ2-3
D gene: .

CDR3 protein: ASSTGPSTYNEQF
V gene: TRBV5-1
clone size: many
J gene: TRBJ2-1
D gene: .

CDR3 protein: ASSSYWTGGLAQPQH
V gene: TRBV27
clone size: few
J gene: TRBJ1-5
D gene: TRBD1

CDR3 protein: SALSNTEAF
V gene: TRBV29-1
clone size: few
J gene: TRBJ1-1
D gene: .

CDR3 protein: ASSPLLGELF
V gene: TRBV12-3/TRBV12-4
clone size: many
J gene: TRBJ2-2
D gene: .

CDR3 protein: SVGQGSNTEAF
V gene: TRBV29-1
clone size: .
J gene: TRBJ1-1
D gene: TRBD1

CDR3 protein: SVDPRGTEAF
V gene: TRBV29-1
clone size: .
J gene: TRBJ1-1
D gene: .

CDR3 protein: ASSQETGFANTGELF
V gene: TRBV4-3
clone size: many
J gene: TRBJ2-2
D gene: .

CDR3 protein: SVGASGSSYNEQF
V gene: TRBV29-1
clone size: few
J gene: TRBJ2-1
D gene: TRBD2

CDR3 protein: ASSPARTELYNSPLH
V gene: TRBV7-9
clone size: many
J gene: TRBJ1-6
D gene: .

CDR3 protein: ASSVTSGGTYEQY
V gene: TRBV9
clone size: few
J gene: TRBJ2-7
D gene: TRBD2

CDR3 protein: SAQGGTSGSHEQF
V gene: TRBV20-1
clone size: many
J gene: TRBJ2-1
D gene: TRBD2

CDR3 protein: SASSGDITGELF
V gene: TRBV29-1
clone size: many
J gene: TRBJ2-2
D gene: TRBD2

CDR3 protein: ATSRANEKLF
V gene: TRBV15
clone size: .
J gene: TRBJ1-4
D gene: .

CDR3 protein: ASSLGSLAAAYNEQF
V gene: TRBV11-2
clone size: few
J gene: TRBJ2-1
D gene: TRBD2

CDR3 protein: SAWGGRGDTQY
V gene: TRBV29-1
clone size: few
J gene: TRBJ2-3
D gene: .

CDR3 protein: ASLPPGFGTQY
V gene: TRBV28
clone size: .
J gene: TRBJ2-3
D gene: .

CDR3 protein: ASSQVYRGLGDGYT
V gene: TRBV14
clone size: .
J gene: TRBJ1-2
D gene: TRBD1

CDR3 protein: ASSSSVQWTQY
V gene: TRBV12-3/TRBV12-4
clone size: many
J gene: TRBJ2-5
D gene: .

CDR3 protein: ASSQTAGTGELF
V gene: TRBV6-6
clone size: .
J gene: TRBJ2-2
D gene: .

CDR3 protein: ASSEGGFTEAF
V gene: TRBV9
clone size: few
J gene: TRBJ1-1
D gene: .

CDR3 protein: ASSLMAGKAQETQY
V gene: TRBV7-2
clone size: .
J gene: TRBJ2-5
D gene: .

CDR3 protein: ASSPDPGNIQY
V gene: TRBV6-2/TRBV6-3
clone size: .
J gene: TRBJ2-4
D gene: .

CDR3 protein: SAWTANSLYSNQPQH
V gene: TRBV20-1
clone size: many
J gene: TRBJ1-5
D gene: .

CDR3 protein: ASSKYHLAGVTDTQY
V gene: TRBV27
clone size: .
J gene: TRBJ2-3
D gene: TRBD2

CDR3 protein: ASSQDRGPYDEQF
V gene: TRBV10-1
clone size: many
J gene: TRBJ2-1
D gene: TRBD1

CDR3 protein: ASSPRRDTYEQY
V gene: TRBV7-9
clone size: .
J gene: TRBJ2-7
D gene: .

CDR3 protein: ASSLTAGIGGVRAI
V gene: TRBV7-6
clone size: .
J gene: TRBJ1-1
D gene: .

CDR3 protein: ASSYDSGVDEQF
V gene: TRBV6-6
clone size: few
J gene: TRBJ2-1
D gene: .

CDR3 protein: SVGSGHHNEQF
V gene: TRBV29-1
clone size: many
J gene: TRBJ2-1
D gene: .

CDR3 protein: ASSISSNNEQF
V gene: TRBV19
clone size: many
J gene: TRBJ2-1
D gene: .

CDR3 protein: ASSLVFTRSDTQY
V gene: TRBV7-2
clone size: many
J gene: TRBJ2-3
D gene: .

CDR3 protein: ASSRRAQLDEQY
V gene: TRBV14
clone size: few
J gene: TRBJ2-7
D gene: .

CDR3 protein: ASSRGLSDNSPLH
V gene: TRBV5-1
clone size: once
J gene: TRBJ1-6
D gene: .

CDR3 protein: ASSLVGVRV
V gene: TRBV12-3/TRBV12-4
clone size: .
J gene: TRBJ2-1
D gene: .

CDR3 protein: ASSFAADTQY
V gene: TRBV7-9
clone size: many
J gene: TRBJ2-3
D gene: .

CDR3 protein: SVGQGTEQY
V gene: TRBV29-1
clone size: many
J gene: TRBJ2-7
D gene: TRBD1

CDR3 protein: SARDVGGPSYNEQF
V gene: TRBV20-1
clone size: many
J gene: TRBJ2-1
D gene: .

CDR3 protein: ASSKVPGLAGASTEQF
V gene: TRBV6-6
clone size: few
J gene: TRBJ2-1
D gene: TRBD2

CDR3 protein: SARESTEAF
V gene: TRBV20-1
clone size: medium-sized
J gene: TRBJ1-1
D gene: .

CDR3 protein: ASSRQVQETQY
V gene: TRBV19
clone size: .
J gene: TRBJ2-5
D gene: .

CDR3 protein: ASSLDRLGLGRPNTEAF
V gene: TRBV11-2
clone size: few
J gene: TRBJ1-1
D gene: .

CDR3 protein: ASSLEQGRPLSGNTIY
V gene: TRBV11-2
clone size: .
J gene: TRBJ1-3
D gene: .

CDR3 protein: SVRPGQGHNEQF
V gene: TRBV29-1
clone size: few
J gene: TRBJ2-1
D gene: TRBD1

CDR3 protein: ASNHRVLETQY
V gene: TRBV28
clone size: few
J gene: TRBJ2-5
D gene: .

CDR3 protein: ASSELGRQGSDQPQH
V gene: TRBV10-2
clone size: few
J gene: TRBJ1-5
D gene: TRBD1

CDR3 protein: ASSVEVYNEQF
V gene: TRBV6-4
clone size: few
J gene: TRBJ2-1
D gene: .

CDR3 protein: ASSSMGRGQETQY
V gene: TRBV7-3
clone size: many
J gene: TRBJ2-5
D gene: TRBD2

CDR3 protein: ASSRAEGTNTGELF
V gene: TRBV7-8
clone size: many
J gene: TRBJ2-2
D gene: .